The 30 T cell receptor beta chains below all came from one sample that was sequenced in a study of control samples from healthy donors and cancer patients. Clones were sequenced by immunoSEQ multiplex PCR, and TCRdb holds only the in-frame ones, with some missing. Counted here are 130,000 or so clones, more than 70% occurring once; the ten biggest clones make up around 3%. Sequenced input: blood. The receptors shown here come from a man in his 60s in good health.

The gene calls are TRBV5-4 and TRBJ2-7; 7 bases map to TRBD1. V shed 4 bases and J 4 bases; nucleotides not matched to a gene: 8. The V gene's germline CDR1 is SGHNT and CDR2 YYREEE (reference sequence). There are 14 residues in the CDR3. The DNA of the CDR3 is TGTGCCAGCAGCCCAAGACAGGGTGTGTACGAGCAGTACTTC. Encoded protein: CASSPRQGVYEQYF. Full variable domain (outside the CDR3, taken from reference TRBV5-4 and TRBJ2-7): ETGVTQSPTHLIKTRGQQVTLRCSSQSGHNTVSWYQQALGQGPQFIFQYYREEENGRGNFPPRFSGLQFPNYSSELNVNALELDDSALYLCASSPRQGVYEQYFGPGTRLTVT.

Written as DNA, the CDR3 is TGTGCCAGTAGTATTGGACAGGGAGGCACTGAAGCTTTCTTT. Translated, it gives CASSIGQGGTEAFF. The rearrangement uses TRBV19 and TRBJ1-1; 8 bases fit TRBD1. This CDR3 is 14 amino acids long. The V segment lost 3 bases and the J segment 4 bases; nucleotides outside the gene matches: 4. CDR1 and CDR2 (germline): LNHDA, SQIVND (reference sequence).

The V gene is TRBV28, the J gene TRBJ1-2; D gene uncertain. Looked up from germline, CDR1 is MDHEN and CDR2 is SYDVKM. This CDR3 contains 13 residues. Trimming stripped 8 bases from V and 4 bases from J, with 14 bases between. CDR3 DNA sequence: TGTGCCAGCCCCCCTTCCGCGGGCTATGGCTACACCTTC. Protein sequence: CASPPSAGYGYTF.

In its sample, this clone was seen a few times. The chain combines TRBV7-8 with TRBJ1-1, with no clear D. The CDR3 is 14 amino acids. Germline loops: CDR1 SGHVS, CDR2 FQNEAQ. V shed 1 base and J shed 1 base, with 7 bases lying between them. Here the CDR3 DNA reads TGTGCCAGCAGCTTAGGTTTGGAGAACACTGAAGCTTTCTTT. It specifies CASSLGLENTEAFF.

This chain uses TRBV18 with TRBJ2-7; 12 bases are a match to TRBD1. The V gene's germline CDR1 is KGHSH and CDR2 LQKENI. Losses at the gene ends were 1 base for V and 6 bases for J; bases not matched to a gene: 4. This CDR3 has 15 residues. Written as DNA, the CDR3 is TGTGCCAGCTCACCACTGGGACAGGGGGCTAGCGAGCAGTACTTC. It encodes CASSPLGQGASEQYF.

For the CDR3, the DNA is TGTGCCAGCAGCTTAACAGGAACAGATACGCAGTATTTT. It yields the protein CASSLTGTDTQYF. V and J are TRBV7-3 and TRBJ2-3; the D is unclear. The CDR3 length is 13 residues. CDR1 and CDR2 from the germline V gene are SGHTA and FQGTGA. Trimming cost V 0 bases and J 3 bases, with 4 bases left between them. The complete variable domain, with remaining parts taken from reference TRBV7-3 and TRBJ2-3, reads GAGVSQTPSNKVTEKGKYVELRCDPISGHTALYWYRQSLGQGPEFLIYFQGTGAADDSGLPNDRFFAVRPEGSVSTLKIQRTERGDSAVYLCASSLTGTDTQYFGPGTRLTVL.

The chain joins TRBV19 to TRBJ1-1, with D tentatively TRBD1 (6 bases). Trimming pared 4 bases from V and 6 bases from J, leaving 18 bases between. There are 15 residues in the CDR3. CDR1 LNHDA and CDR2 SQIVND come from the germline V gene (reference sequence). CDR3 sequence (DNA): TGTGCCAGTAGTACCGCCAACAGGGTAACGGCTGAAGCTTTCTTT. It codes for CASSTANRVTAEAFF. The variable domain in full, completed from reference TRBV19 and TRBJ1-1, reads DGGITQSPKYLFRKEGQNVTLSCEQNLNHDAMYWYRQDPGQGLRLIYYSQIVNDFQKGDIAEGYSVSREKKESFPLTVTSAQKNPTAFYLCASSTANRVTAEAFFGQGTRLTVV.

V usage is TRBV7-8 and J usage is TRBJ1-4; TRBD1 aligns across 12 bases. With V trimmed by 2 bases and J by 4 bases, 11 bases remained unmatched. The length of the CDR3 is 19 residues. Per germline, CDR1 SGHVS and CDR2 FQNEAQ. In DNA, the CDR3 is TGTGCCAGCAGCTTACGGGGACAGGGGGCCGGCCTACTTAATGAAAAACTGTTTTTT. Amino acids: CASSLRGQGAGLLNEKLFF.

The chain combines TRBV3-1 (or the pseudogene TRBV3-2) with TRBJ2-5; D is possibly TRBD1 or TRBD2 (6 bases each). CDR1 LGHDT and CDR2 YNNKEL come from the germline V gene (reference sequence). Trimming cost V 2 bases and J 4 bases, with 8 bases left between them. This CDR3 comprises 13 residues. As DNA, the CDR3 is TGTGCCAGCAGCCAAAGGGGGGCAGAGACCCAGTACTTC. This codes for CASSQRGAETQYF.

The genes are TRBV5-1 and TRBJ1-1, with a possible D match to TRBD1 (5 bases). With 2 bases removed from V and 3 bases from J, the gap between germline ends came to 17 bases. Germline assignment: CDR1 SGHRS and CDR2 YFSETQ. CDR3 length: 16 amino acids. This chain's CDR3 is CASSFSGRPRDTEAFF. CDR3 nucleotides: TGCGCCAGCAGCTTCAGTGGTAGACCCAGGGACACTGAAGCTTTCTTT.

The V call is TRBV7-2, the J call TRBJ2-1, with D perhaps TRBD2 (7 bases). This CDR3 is built from 17 residues. V gave up 0 bases and J gave up 5 bases, with 17 bases separating them. CDR1 is SGHTA and CDR2 is FQGNSA in the germline V gene. The CDR3 reads CASSLAAAGARNNEQFF. The CDR3 DNA reads as TGTGCCAGCAGCTTAGCCGCCGCGGGGGCTCGTAACAATGAGCAGTTCTTC.

This chain joins TRBV7-9 and TRBJ1-1; TRBD1 might be the D (6 bases). The CDR3 totals 18 residues. V lost 1 base and J lost 0, with 18 bases in between. Germline CDR1 is SEHNR and CDR2 is FQNEAQ (reference sequence). CDR3 nucleotide sequence: TGTGCCAGCAGCTTAGTTCCTCGCGTTGGACAGTTGAACACTGAAGCTTTCTTT. Translation: CASSLVPRVGQLNTEAFF.

The V call is TRBV7-9, the J call TRBJ1-5; D gene unclear. Germline assignment: CDR1 SEHNR and CDR2 FQNEAQ (reference sequence). The V end was cut by 1 base, the J end by 7 bases, with 8 bases between. CDR3 length: 13 amino acids. DNA of the CDR3: TGTGCCAGCAGCTTAGGCTGGGGACAGCCCCAGCATTTT. It specifies CASSLGWGQPQHF.

The chain combines TRBV30 with TRBJ1-6, with 9 bases aligning to TRBD1. Germline values: CDR1 GTSNPN, CDR2 SVGIG (reference sequence). V shed 4 bases, J shed 2 bases, and the junction held 6 bases outside the gene matches. The CDR3 runs to 16 residues. The CDR3 DNA follows: TGTGCCTGGACTTTAACAGGGGGCGCCTATAATTCACCCCTCCACTTT. This translates into CAWTLTGGAYNSPLHF.

The chain links TRBV3-1 (or the pseudogene TRBV3-2) to TRBJ1-1; perhaps TRBD1 as D (6 bases). CDR3 length: 12 amino acids. Germline CDR1 reads LGHDT; CDR2 reads YNNKEL (reference sequence). V gave up 3 bases and J gave up 11 bases, with 13 bases separating them. CDR3 sequence: CASSHTDSLAFF. The CDR3 DNA reads TGTGCCAGCAGCCACACGGACAGTTTGGCTTTCTTT.

The chain has TRBV5-1 and TRBJ2-7, with D perhaps matching TRBD1 (6 bases). V was clipped by 3 bases and J by 3 bases, with 19 bases between them. Germline V gene data show CDR1 as SGHRS and CDR2 as YFSETQ. The CDR3 consists of 16 residues. CDR3 protein: CASSSNTGTLVYEQYF. The DNA for the CDR3 is TGCGCCAGCAGCTCTAACACCGGGACACTAGTCTACGAGCAGTACTTC.

The V gene is TRBV7-8, the J gene TRBJ1-5; D not certain. Germline values: CDR1 SGHVS, CDR2 FQNEAQ. Trimming stripped 5 bases from V and 2 bases from J, with 10 bases between. This CDR3 contains 14 residues. CDR3 bases: TGTGCCAGCAGCGGGGTCGGTGGCAATCAGCCCCAGCATTTT. Encoded protein: CASSGVGGNQPQHF.

The V call is TRBV9, the J call TRBJ2-2; 8 bases map to TRBD2. The CDR3 spans 15 residues. Germline CDR1 is SGDLS and CDR2 is YYNGEE. J gave up 4 bases and V 4 bases, and 6 bases lay outside the gene matches. For the CDR3, the DNA is TGTGCCAGCAGCCCCGGGGGGGCAATCACCGGGGAGCTGTTTTTT. Translation: CASSPGGAITGELFF. Together with reference TRBV9 and TRBJ2-2, the CDR3 gives the full variable domain: DSGVTQTPKHLITATGQRVTLRCSPRSGDLSVYWYQQSLDQGLQFLIQYYNGEERAKGNILERFSAQQFPDLHSELNLSSLELGDSALYFCASSPGGAITGELFFGEGSRLTVL.

This clone appeared a few times. The CDR3 loop reads CASSRPGKRTGELFF. The DNA of the CDR3 is TGTGCCAGCAGTCGGCCAGGGAAACGCACCGGGGAGCTGTTTTTT. This chain joins TRBV14 and TRBJ2-2; the D gene is possibly TRBD1 (5 bases). CDR3 size: 15 residues. CDR1 SGHDN and CDR2 FVKESK come from the germline V gene. V was clipped by 6 bases and J by 4 bases, with 15 bases between them.

V usage is TRBV19 and J usage is TRBJ1-4; TRBD1 is a possible D gene (5 bases). V was cut by 5 bases and J by 0 bases, with 16 bases left in between. CDR1 is LNHDA and CDR2 is SQIVND in the germline V gene (reference sequence). This CDR3 comprises 17 residues. CDR3 bases: TGTGCCAGTAGTTATGGCGGCAGGGTGTCAACTAATGAAAAACTGTTTTTT. Its protein is CASSYGGRVSTNEKLFF. The whole variable domain, remainder taken from reference TRBV19 and TRBJ1-4, is DGGITQSPKYLFRKEGQNVTLSCEQNLNHDAMYWYRQDPGQGLRLIYYSQIVNDFQKGDIAEGYSVSREKKESFPLTVTSAQKNPTAFYLCASSYGGRVSTNEKLFFGSGTQLSVL.

The chain combines TRBV24-1 with TRBJ1-4; D not certain. Between the trimmed V and J ends, which lost 6 bases and 6 bases, there was a span of 10 bases. Germline CDR1 and CDR2: KGHDR and SFDVKD. CDR3 size: 13 residues. This CDR3 is CATSRGVDEKLFF. In DNA, the CDR3 is TGTGCCACCAGTCGGGGTGTCGATGAAAAACTGTTTTTT.

The gene calls are TRBV7-9 and TRBJ1-4; TRBD1 matches 7 bases. V lost 7 bases to trimming and J lost 7 bases; unmatched junction nucleotides: 9. The germline CDR1 and CDR2 sequences are SEHNR and FQNEAQ (reference sequence). The CDR3 contains 14 residues. The CDR3 here is CASNEQGRGEKLFF. CDR3 in DNA: TGTGCCAGCAATGAACAGGGGAGGGGTGAAAAACTGTTTTTT.

The chain recombines TRBV19 with TRBJ2-3, with TRBD1 matching over 9 bases. CDR1 LNHDA and CDR2 SQIVND come from the germline V gene (reference sequence). V shed 1 base, J shed 4 bases, and the junction held 9 bases outside the gene matches. This CDR3 region has 17 residues. CDR3 in amino acids: CASSIASTGGGADTQYF. In DNA form, the CDR3 reads TGTGCCAGTAGTATAGCCTCAACAGGGGGCGGTGCAGATACGCAGTATTTT.

This clone was found once. This rearrangement joins TRBV15 to TRBJ1-5; TRBD1 is a possible D gene (5 bases). V was clipped by 5 bases and J by 0 bases, with 11 bases between them. The CDR3 totals 15 residues. CDR1 and CDR2 from the germline V gene are LNHNV and YYDKDF (reference sequence). CDR3 in amino acids: CATSWGQNSNQPQHF. The CDR3 bases are TGTGCCACCAGCTGGGGCCAAAATAGCAATCAGCCCCAGCATTTT.

This clone was seen only once. The rearrangement links TRBV5-1 to TRBJ2-7; D unclear. The CDR3 spans 13 residues. V lost 1 base, J lost 5 bases, and 10 bases lay in between. Germline CDR1 and CDR2: SGHRS and YFSETQ. In DNA, the CDR3 is TGCGCCAGCAGCTTGACCTCTCTCCACGAGCAGTACTTC. Its protein product is CASSLTSLHEQYF. The variable domain in full, with the rest retrieved from reference TRBV5-1 and TRBJ2-7, is KAGVTQTPRYLIKTRGQQVTLSCSPISGHRSVSWYQQTPGQGLQFLFEYFSETQRNKGNFPGRFSGRQFSNSRSEMNVSTLELGDSALYLCASSLTSLHEQYFGPGTRLTVT.

V usage is TRBV5-6 and J usage is TRBJ1-2; D not resolved. V was shortened by 2 bases and J by 2 bases, with 1 base between the two germline ends. This CDR3 comprises 11 residues. Germline CDR1 is SGHDT and CDR2 is YYEEEE. CDR3 bases: TGTGCCAGCAGCTTAAACTATGGCTACACCTTC. Encoded protein: CASSLNYGYTF.

This clone appeared a few times. The chain carries TRBV18 and TRBJ2-7; 9 bases agree with TRBD1. Germline loops: CDR1 KGHSH, CDR2 LQKENI. The V segment lost 3 bases and the J segment 2 bases; nucleotides outside the gene matches: 5. The CDR3 spans 15 residues. The CDR3 DNA sequence: TGTGCCAGCTCACCCCGGACAGGGGCGCCCTACGAGCAGTACTTC. Translating gives CASSPRTGAPYEQYF. The full variable domain, its missing parts supplied by reference TRBV18 and TRBJ2-7, is NAGVMQNPRHLVRRRGQEARLRCSPMKGHSHVYWYRQLPEEGLKFMVYLQKENIIDESGMPKERFSAEFPKEGPSILRIQQVVRGDSAAYFCASSPRTGAPYEQYFGPGTRLTVT.

As regards this clone: Other nucleotide sequences from this sample produce the same CDR3. V usage is TRBV7-2 and J usage is TRBJ1-2; no firm D call. The germline CDR1 and CDR2 sequences are SGHTA and FQGNSA. The length of the CDR3 is 12 residues. The V end was cut by 1 base, the J end by 5 bases, with 5 bases between. The DNA of the CDR3 is TGTGCCAGCAGCTTAGAAGGATATGGCTACACCTTC. It translates to CASSLEGYGYTF.

V usage is TRBV28 and J usage is TRBJ1-2; 8 bases fit TRBD1. V lost 6 bases, J lost 4 bases, and 10 bases stayed unmatched. The CDR3 loop spans 15 amino acids. The V gene's germline CDR1 is MDHEN and CDR2 SYDVKM. The CDR3 DNA follows: TGTGCCAGCAGGGGGGGCAGGGGGCTCGGCTATGGCTACACCTTC. It specifies CASRGGRGLGYGYTF.

V gene TRBV28 combines with J gene TRBJ1-6, with TRBD1 matching over 7 bases. Germline-derived CDR1 and CDR2 are MDHEN and SYDVKM. The V gene end was trimmed by 5 bases and the J gene end by 6 bases; junction bases not matched to a gene: 10. This CDR3 is 16 amino acids long. As DNA, the CDR3 is TGTGCCAGCAGTGCACCCCAGGGGGAAGCTAATTCACCCCTCCACTTT. Residues: CASSAPQGEANSPLHF. The full variable domain, with the rest looked up from reference TRBV28 and TRBJ1-6, is DVKVTQSSRYLVKRTGEKVFLECVQDMDHENMFWYRQDPGLGLRLIYFSYDVKMKEKGDIPEGYSVSREKKERFSLILESASTNQTSMYLCASSAPQGEANSPLHFGNGTRLTVT.